Following are 26 T cell receptor beta chains from one sample sequenced in a study of T cells in Graves' hyperthyroidism and ophthalmopathy. What was amplified from RNA transcripts were TCR beta CDR3 regions. HTBI primers were employed in a first-round RT-PCR of the TCR CDR3. TCRdb reprocessed the multiplex PCR reads with MiXCR, giving one entry per CDR3 protein. The sample shows some 580,000 distinct CDR3 sequences, around 16% of them seen only once. Sequencing used blood. These receptors came from a woman aged 40 to 55 with Graves' ophthalmopathy.

The V gene is TRBV7-2, the J gene TRBJ1-5; a possible D gene is TRBD1 (5 bases). CDR1 and CDR2 (germline): SGHTA, FQGNSA. Trimming took off 0 bases at V and 4 bases at J, with 22 bases between the two ends. The CDR3 is made up of 19 amino acids. CDR3: CASSLAGLNTGVPNQPQHF. The CDR3 nucleotides are TGTGCCAGCAGCTTAGCGGGCCTGAATACAGGAGTCCCTAATCAGCCCCAGCATTTT.

The table lists this clonotype with a few counts. The rearrangement uses TRBV7-9 and TRBJ2-5; D not resolved. This CDR3 region has 13 residues. V lost 8 bases and J 1 base, leaving 11 bases between the germline ends. CDR1 SEHNR and CDR2 FQNEAQ come from the germline V gene (reference sequence). CDR3 DNA sequence: TGTGCCAGCCAGTCGGGTGGCCAAGAGACCCAGTACTTC. This codes for CASQSGGQETQYF.

Regarding this clonotype: Just one base apart from a much larger clone, this may be a read error. The rearrangement uses TRBV11-2 and TRBJ2-1; D is undetermined. The CDR3 is 13 amino acids. Germline V gene sequence: CDR1 SGHAT, CDR2 FQNNGV. As DNA, the CDR3 is TGTGTCAGCAGCTTTAGTGAATACAATGAGCAGTTCTTC. This translates into CVSSFSEYNEQFF.

The J gene is TRBJ2-3, the V gene TRBV27; D is possibly TRBD2 (6 bases). Germline V gene lookup returns CDR1 MNHEY and CDR2 SMNVEV (reference sequence). The CDR3 contains 14 residues. V lost 5 bases and J 6 bases, leaving 15 bases between the germline ends. The CDR3 DNA follows: TGTGCCAGCAGTCCATTGACTAGGTTGGATACGCAGTATTTT. Translated: CASSPLTRLDTQYF.

The sample holds a few counts of this clonotype. The chain has TRBV12-3 or TRBV12-4 and TRBJ2-7; TRBD2 might be the D (7 bases). This CDR3 is built from 11 residues. Trimming cost V 7 bases and J 6 bases, with 10 bases left between them. CDR3 sequence: CASTRGGEQYF. In nucleotides, the CDR3 is TGTGCCAGCACGAGGGGGGGCGAGCAGTACTTC.

The chain is built from TRBV6-1 and TRBJ2-5, with a possible D match to TRBD2 (5 bases). The CDR3 has 15 amino acids. The V end was cut by 8 bases, the J end by 2 bases, with 18 bases between. From germline, CDR1 is MNHNS and CDR2 SASEGT. In DNA, the CDR3 is TGTGCCAGCGGCGGACTCCCGGGCAGACAAGAGACCCAGTACTTC. Protein product: CASGGLPGRQETQYF.

V gene TRBV9 combines with J gene TRBJ2-1, with D hard to call. Germline V CDR1 and CDR2: SGDLS, YYNGEE. V lost 0 bases and J 6 bases, leaving 10 bases between the germline ends. This CDR3 is built from 14 residues. The DNA for the CDR3 is TGTGCCAGCAGCGTAGGGGTTCTGTCCAATGAGCAGTTCTTC. Protein product: CASSVGVLSNEQFF.

This clonotype was recorded only once. A read error may explain this, as a much larger clone is one base away. The chain uses TRBV5-1 and TRBJ2-1; 9 bases are a match to TRBD2. CDR3 size: 13 residues. From germline, CDR1 is SGHRS and CDR2 YFSETQ. Here the CDR3 reads CASILATSGEQFF. The CDR3 DNA is TGCGCCAGCATCTTGGCGACTAGCGGAGAGCAGTTCTTC.

This clonotype was counted at least ten times. The chain has TRBV29-1 and TRBJ2-1; D ambiguous. Per germline, CDR1 SQVTM and CDR2 ANQGSEA. There are 10 residues in the CDR3. V shed 4 bases and J shed 4 bases, with 2 bases lying between them. CDR3 in amino acids: CSVAYNEQFF. The CDR3, as DNA: TGCAGCGTTGCTTACAATGAGCAGTTCTTC.

Ten or more counts support this clonotype. V is TRBV2 and J is TRBJ1-4; 8 bases match TRBD1. CDR1 SNHLY and CDR2 FYNNEI come from the germline V gene. The trim removed 2 bases at V and 8 bases at J, leaving 7 bases unmatched. The CDR3 totals 15 residues. CDR3 region: CASSESWTGWEKLFF. In DNA, the CDR3 is TGTGCCAGCAGTGAAAGTTGGACAGGGTGGGAAAAACTGTTTTTT.

In its sample, this clonotype was seen a few times. The rearrangement links TRBV7-6 to TRBJ2-2; no clear D gene. V was shortened by 1 base and J by 3 bases, with 9 bases between the two germline ends. Germline CDR1 SGHVS, CDR2 FNYEAQ. This CDR3 has 15 residues. The CDR3 coding sequence is TGTGCCAGCAGCTTAGAGTATCAGGACACCGGGGAGCTGTTTTTT. It encodes CASSLEYQDTGELFF.

Points on this clonotype: Germline and junction disagree at one end, which may indicate a read error. This chain joins TRBV5-5 and TRBJ2-3; 9 bases fit TRBD2. Looked up from germline, CDR1 is SGHKS and CDR2 is YYEKEE (reference sequence). The CDR3 consists of 15 residues. This chain's CDR3 is CASSFSGGQEDTQYF. CDR3 in DNA: TGCGCCAGCAGCTTCAGCGGGGGGCAGGAAGATACGCAGTATTTT.

The genes are TRBV27 and TRBJ2-3; D perhaps matches TRBD2 (6 bases). Germline lookup yields CDR1 MNHEY and CDR2 SMNVEV (reference sequence). The length of the CDR3 is 12 residues. The V end lost 4 bases, the J end lost 10 bases, and 12 bases lay between the germline ends. This CDR3 reads CASSSGLGAQYF. The CDR3 DNA is TGTGCCAGCAGTTCGGGACTCGGTGCGCAGTATTTT.

This clonotype was counted only a few times. The rearrangement links TRBV11-2 to TRBJ1-3; D ambiguous. Germline loops: CDR1 SGHAT, CDR2 FQNNGV. This CDR3 spans 14 amino acids. V was pared by 2 bases and J by 7 bases, with 12 bases between. CDR3 loop: CASSLSSRANTIYF. The CDR3 DNA follows: TGTGCCAGCAGCTTAAGCTCCCGGGCGAACACCATATATTTT.

This clonotype occurred many times. The rearrangement links TRBV28 to TRBJ1-5; D is unclear. The V and J ends lost 5 bases and 4 bases respectively, with 12 bases between them. The germline V gene encodes CDR1 MDHEN and CDR2 SYDVKM. CDR3 length equals 14 residues. The CDR3 DNA reads TGTGCCAGCAGTACCGAGACGGGGAATCAGCCCCAGCATTTT. Translating it yields CASSTETGNQPQHF.

This chain uses TRBV20-1 with TRBJ2-5; D gene ambiguous. The germline V and J ends were trimmed by 3 bases and 0 bases, with 8 bases remaining between them. This CDR3 is built from 13 residues. CDR1 is DFQATT and CDR2 is SNEGSKA in the germline V gene (reference sequence). The DNA of the CDR3 is TGCAGTGCTAGGTTCATTTACCAAGAGACCCAGTACTTC. Translation gives CSARFIYQETQYF.

The chain uses TRBV12-3 or TRBV12-4 and TRBJ2-4; D is perhaps TRBD1 (6 bases). The V gene lost 7 bases and the J gene lost 3 bases, with 13 bases spanning the gap. There are 14 residues in the CDR3. CDR3 bases: TGTGCCAGCACCAAACAGGGTGGCAAAAACATTCAGTACTTC. As protein: CASTKQGGKNIQYF.

This clonotype has at least ten counts. The gene calls are TRBV18 and TRBJ1-1; no clear D gene. The germline gives CDR1 KGHSH, CDR2 LQKENI. The CDR3 consists of 14 residues. V lost 2 bases to trimming and J lost 3 bases, with 10 bases between them. The CDR3 nucleotides read TGTGCCAGCTCACCAGATTTGAAGTACACTGAAGCTTTCTTT. It encodes CASSPDLKYTEAFF.

The CDR3 nucleotides are TGCAGTGCTAGCAGGGGCGGAGGGACCCAGTACTTC. This codes for CSASRGGGTQYF. The chain recombines TRBV20-1 with TRBJ2-5; tentatively, D is TRBD1 (6 bases). V was clipped by 3 bases and J by 7 bases, with 12 bases between them. There are 12 residues in the CDR3. Germline V gene sequence: CDR1 DFQATT, CDR2 SNEGSKA (reference sequence).

In its sample, this clonotype was seen a few times. This rearrangement joins TRBV6-2 or TRBV6-3 to TRBJ2-7; TRBD2 might be the D (6 bases). V dropped 0 bases and J dropped 1 base, with 7 bases sitting between them. CDR1 and CDR2 from the germline V gene are MNHEY and SVGEGT. The CDR3 is 14 residues long. Written as DNA, the CDR3 is TGTGCCAGCAGTTACTCGGAGGGTTCCTACGAGCAGTACTTC. It specifies CASSYSEGSYEQYF.

This clonotype was counted ten times or more. The rearrangement links TRBV20-1 to TRBJ2-5, with 13 bases that match TRBD2. CDR3 size: 19 residues. Per germline, CDR1 DFQATT and CDR2 SNEGSKA (reference sequence). Trimming at V came to 3 bases and at J to 2 bases, leaving 15 bases not matched to a gene. The CDR3 loop reads CSARGNLRLAGGAQETQYF. The CDR3 DNA sequence: TGCAGTGCTAGGGGCAACCTTCGACTAGCGGGGGGTGCACAAGAGACCCAGTACTTC.

This clonotype was seen repeatedly, ten times or more. The chain couples TRBV20-1 to TRBJ2-5; 8 nucleotides agree with TRBD1. Germline V gene lookup returns CDR1 DFQATT and CDR2 SNEGSKA (reference sequence). The V and J ends lost 5 bases and 5 bases, in that order; junction bases with no gene match: 13. This CDR3 has 15 residues. The CDR3 bases are TGCAGTGCTCGCCGGGACAGGACTGGCTGGGAGACCCAGTACTTC. Translated, it gives CSARRDRTGWETQYF.

V and J are TRBV27 and TRBJ2-7; TRBD2 matches at 11 bases. After removal of 5 bases from V and 6 bases from J, the junction contained 6 bases not matched to a gene. This CDR3 is 14 amino acids long. The germline V gene encodes CDR1 MNHEY and CDR2 SMNVEV (reference sequence). CDR3 nucleotide sequence: TGTGCCAGCAGTGTTGGACTAGCGGGTACCGAGCAGTACTTC. This gives the protein CASSVGLAGTEQYF.

At least ten counts were recorded for this clonotype. CDR3 loop: CASSFDRYYGYTF. For the CDR3, the DNA is TGTGCCAGCAGCTTCGACAGATATTATGGCTACACCTTC. This rearrangement joins TRBV7-2 to TRBJ1-2, with TRBD1 as a possible D gene (5 bases). With 3 bases removed from V and 5 bases from J, the gap between germline ends came to 10 bases. The CDR3 is made up of 13 amino acids. Germline V gives CDR1 SGHTA, CDR2 FQGNSA.

This clonotype has a handful of counts. V and J are TRBV7-9 and TRBJ2-7, with TRBD1 matching over 8 bases. The germline gives CDR1 SEHNR, CDR2 FQNEAQ (reference sequence). The V gene end was trimmed by 5 bases and the J gene end by 2 bases; junction bases not matched to a gene: 11. The CDR3 consists of 16 residues. The CDR3 is CASSELPGQVTYEQYF. In DNA form, the CDR3 reads TGTGCCAGCAGCGAGTTACCGGGACAGGTTACCTACGAGCAGTACTTC.

This clonotype appeared many times. The chain employs TRBV6-1 and TRBJ1-2; D not certain. The CDR3 is made up of 12 amino acids. V was cut by 5 bases and J by 5 bases, with 9 bases left in between. Germline loops: CDR1 MNHNS, CDR2 SASEGT. CDR3 region: CASSWDRYGYTF. The CDR3 DNA sequence: TGTGCCAGCAGTTGGGATAGATATGGCTACACCTTC.